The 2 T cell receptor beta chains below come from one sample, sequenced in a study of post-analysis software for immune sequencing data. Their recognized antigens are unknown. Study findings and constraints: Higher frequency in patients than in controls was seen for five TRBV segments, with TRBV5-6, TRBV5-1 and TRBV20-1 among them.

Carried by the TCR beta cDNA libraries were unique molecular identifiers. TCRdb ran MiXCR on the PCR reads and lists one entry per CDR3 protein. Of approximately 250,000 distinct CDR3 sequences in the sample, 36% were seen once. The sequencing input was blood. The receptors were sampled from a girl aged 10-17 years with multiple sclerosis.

CDR3 amino acids: CSVLGQATGPQYF. CDR3 nucleotides: TGCAGCGTACTGGGACAGGCCACGGGACCCCAGTACTTC. The V call is TRBV29-1, the J call TRBJ2-5; 8 bases map to TRBD1. CDR1 and CDR2 from the germline V gene are SQVTM and ANQGSEA. This CDR3 has 13 amino acids. Trimming removed 6 bases from V and 9 bases from J; junction bases left unmatched: 12.

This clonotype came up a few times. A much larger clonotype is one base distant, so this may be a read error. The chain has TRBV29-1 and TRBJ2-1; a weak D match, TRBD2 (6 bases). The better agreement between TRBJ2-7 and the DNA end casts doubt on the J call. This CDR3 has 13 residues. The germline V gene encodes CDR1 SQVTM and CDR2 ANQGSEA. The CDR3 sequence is CSVSGGKGNEQYF. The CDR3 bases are TGCAGCGTTTCTGGGGGGAAGGGCAATGAGCAGTACTTC.